The entry below gives a single T cell receptor beta chain sequence along with its context. Only one count was recorded for this clone. It has no known antigen specificity. Base qualities are not recorded, but no much larger clone differs from it by a single base. This specimen comes from a study of shared clonotypes between healthy human individuals (dated by TCRdb to 2019 to 2021). Background on the whole study: The cohort included three men and a couple of women between 18 and 49 years of age. To estimate repertoire size and how much clonotypes are shared between individuals, the study performed deep sequencing of blood TCR repertoires from roughly five healthy adults. For each donor, CD4 naive and CD4 memory were each given three plates, CD8 naive was given two plates, and CD8 memory was given one plate. To increase sequencing depth and limit assay-specific biases, different laboratories used diverse techniques to prepare libraries and sequence TCR repertoires. Between about 0.94 and 8.9 billion PBMCs per donor were obtained by leukapheresis.

Paper-wide results and their limitations: Pairwise subsampling indicated that sequencing depth was expected to affect the degree of clonotype sharing among donors. Rarefaction of sorted-subset datasets indicated incomplete sequencing despite the large sequencing depth. Larger estimated clonotype richness was generally found for naive subsets than for memory subsets. Only blood was sampled, and tissue TCR repertoires likely differ from those in blood. The genetic and exposure-history diversity represented was limited by the small number of donors. When a handful of donors were compared, the shared fraction of clonotypes was about 5% for naive CD4, roughly 3.4% for naive CD8, more than 2% for memory CD4, and under 0.5% for memory CD8. Compared with non-shared clonotypes, the clonotypes found in all four sorted-subset donors had higher generation probabilities.

The donors were healthy, HIV-negative adults with no recently reported acute infections or vaccinations. Only Caucasian adults living in Nashville, Tennessee, USA were represented among the donors. CD4+ T cells were enriched by magnetic negative selection; naive cells were then positively selected on CD45RA, and the negative fraction formed the memory subset. After blood collection by leukapheresis, PBMCs were isolated using Ficoll-Histopaque density gradient centrifugation and then cryopreserved in the vapor phase of liquid nitrogen. Analytical flow cytometry was used to check the purity and quantity of each magnetically sorted T cell population. Genomic DNA was isolated from each sorted fraction and quantified by UV absorbance on a Nanodrop 2000c. Sequences SNHLY (CDR1) and FYNNEI (CDR2) are obtained from the germline V gene. The CDR3 holds 13 amino acids from the cysteine to the phenylalanine. Only the CDR3 region is kept as DNA, spanning 39 bases read in frame from base 1. The V and J ends are trimmed by 5 bases and 9 bases, leaving 14 bases between them.

TCR CDR3 regions were amplified from genomic DNA by multiplex PCR using the deep immunoSEQ assay. Genomic DNA extracted from each cell subset was distributed evenly over all wells of several immunoSEQ 96-well plates, and each plate served as one replicate. For sorted subsets, each replicate PCR was loaded with about 200 ng genomic DNA, equivalent to some 31,000 T cell genomes. Purified libraries were measured with a Qubit 3.0 fluorometer, size-checked on a Bioanalyzer 2100, and measured again with the KAPA Library Quantification kit. Each immunoSEQ 96-well plate was sequenced on its own single-read 150-cycle Illumina NextSeq 550 flow cell. The published analysis was carried out like this. Because the immunoSEQ output held only junctional sequences and lacked quality scores, the filtering could not match the filtering applied to full-length reads. To assign V/J genes and CDR3, sequences were annotated against IMGT germline references using PyIR, a Python wrapper for IgBLAST v1.9. Reads were removed for weak V/J assignments (E-value above 1e-6), missing CDR3, stop codons, out-of-frame junctions, or ambiguous translated residues. V3J clonotypes were defined as sequences sharing the same inferred V gene, J gene, and CDR3 amino acid sequence. To compute the percentage overlap between repertoires, the number of shared unique clonotypes was divided by the size of the smaller repertoire. Repertoire richness was assessed with RTK rarefaction, the Chao1 estimator, and Recon v2.1 estimates of unobserved clonotypes. OLGA was used to compute generation probabilities for all TCRbeta clonotypes that the gDNA method yielded from a handful of donors. TCRdb carries this immuneACCESS record with in-frame sequences only. Its versions omit some clonotypes, under half of them owing to an unresolved V gene in the studies checked, with the rest unexplained. The V and J calls and clone size were taken over from that table, and D and trimming were inferred from the DNA. The sample data list about 1.5 million clones, and 98% of these were observed just once. About 0.4% of the sample is held by the ten biggest clonotypes.

The sequence joins TRBV2 to TRBJ2-1, with a tentative D gene TRBD2 over 6 matching bases. The sequence was obtained from a man younger than 40 in good health. The sequencing input was naive CD4+ T cells sorted from blood. Sample cell subset or site, as interpreted from the label and publication: CD45RA+ positively selected. The CDR3 here reads CASSRYKGGEQFF. The nucleotide sequence reads TGTGCCAGCAGTCGATACAAGGGAGGTGAGCAGTTCTTC.